This is a list of T cell receptor beta chains from one sample in a study of CD8 T cells in ankylosing spondylitis. TCRdb reprocessed the 5' RACE reads via MiXCR and lists one record per CDR3 protein. The table lists around 250,000 distinct CDR3 sequences, over 30% of them singletons, with around 4.2% in the top ten. Sequenced: blood, either unsorted or a sorted T cell fraction (not recorded which). Receptors originate from a male donor with ankylosing spondylitis or in good health (not recorded which). The CDR3 runs from the conserved cysteine through the conserved F or W. Fields, in order: J gene, clone size, D gene, V gene, CDR3 protein, CDR3 DNA. D genes are given only for firm matches. Part of the rows lack a size; the others show once, few, many or a class for expanded clones.

>TRBJ1-6|few|.|TRBV20-1
CSASRERGTPLHF
TGCAGTGCTAGCCGGGAGCGGGGGACACCCCTCCACTTT
>TRBJ2-3|once|.|TRBV11-2
CASSTRPQETDTQYF
TGTGCCAGCAGCACGCGTCCACAAGAAACAGATACGCAGTATTTT
>TRBJ2-2|few|TRBD1|TRBV7-2
CASSWSGTGLYTGELFF
TGTGCCAGCAGCTGGTCCGGGACAGGGCTGTACACCGGGGAGCTGTTTTTT
>TRBJ2-5|.|.|TRBV12-3/TRBV12-4
CASREAGHIGETQYF
TGTGCCAGCCGTGAAGCGGGTCATATAGGAGAGACCCAGTACTTC
>TRBJ2-1|.|.|TRBV12-3/TRBV12-4
CASSPTSYNEQFF
TGTGCCAGCAGTCCAACGTCTTACAATGAGCAGTTCTTC
>TRBJ2-3|.|.|TRBV20-1
CSARDYRARGTDTQYF
TGCAGTGCTAGGGATTACAGGGCGAGAGGCACAGATACGCAGTATTTT
>TRBJ2-5|.|TRBD2|TRBV5-1
CASSSEGIRTAGKETQYF
TGCGCCAGCAGCAGTGAGGGGATTCGAACAGCGGGGAAAGAGACCCAGTACTTC
>TRBJ2-3|few|.|TRBV5-1
CASSGGGQKSDTQYF
TGCGCCAGCAGCGGGGGCGGACAGAAATCAGATACGCAGTATTTT
>TRBJ2-1|few|.|TRBV29-1
CSVGWGNEQFF
TGCAGCGTTGGTTGGGGCAATGAGCAGTTCTTC
>TRBJ1-4|.|TRBD1|TRBV7-9
CASSLGTTGEKLFF
TGTGCCAGCAGCTTAGGGACGACAGGGGAAAAACTGTTTTTT
>TRBJ1-2|.|.|TRBV2
CASSGGASYGYTF
TGTGCCAGCAGTGGGGGCGCGAGCTATGGCTACACCTTC